Detailed here is one T cell receptor (beta chain). Seattle cases were enrolled at active infection and followed longitudinally. These data are taken from a study of blood T cell repertoires in COVID-19. Looking at the study overall: Spain, Italy and the United States supplied samples that represented acute and convalescent COVID-19. Sources were T cells, B-cell-depleted T cells, or PBMCs; the material itself was cDNA or gDNA.

Authors' processing steps: The assay estimated nucleated cells by amplifying reference gene primers. Some clones are missing from TCRdb's copy, which holds only in-frame ones; the method was immunoSEQ multiplex PCR. The V and J calls and the clone size are those of that table, but D and trimming were determined from the DNA. This table has more than 65,000 clones, about 80% appearing once. CDR1 is LNHDA, CDR2 SQIVND, per germline (reference sequence). The CDR3 covers 13 residues. V lost 10 bases, J lost 8 bases, and 20 bases lay in between. The rearrangement uses TRBV19 and TRBJ1-2; possibly TRBD1 for D (5 bases). This clonotype was sampled from a man aged 25 to 40 with COVID-19, enrolled during active disease. Sample: peripheral blood. CDR3 protein: CAIASRQKGGYTF. The CDR3 region has the DNA TGTGCCATCGCGTCCCGGCAGAAGGGGGGCTACACCTTC.